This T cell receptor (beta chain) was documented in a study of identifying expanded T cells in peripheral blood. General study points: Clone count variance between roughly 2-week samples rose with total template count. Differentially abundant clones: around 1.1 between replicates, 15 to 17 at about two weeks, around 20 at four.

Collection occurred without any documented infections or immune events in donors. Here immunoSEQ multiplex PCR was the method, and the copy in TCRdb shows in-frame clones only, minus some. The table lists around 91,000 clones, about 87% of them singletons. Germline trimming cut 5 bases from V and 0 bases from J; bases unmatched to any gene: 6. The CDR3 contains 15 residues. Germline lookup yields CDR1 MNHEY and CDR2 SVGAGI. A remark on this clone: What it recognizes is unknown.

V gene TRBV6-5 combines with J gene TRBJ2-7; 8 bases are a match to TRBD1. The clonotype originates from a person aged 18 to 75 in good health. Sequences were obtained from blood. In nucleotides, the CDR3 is TGTGCCAGCAGTCAGGGACAGGTGAGCTCCTACGAGCAGTACTTC. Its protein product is CASSQGQVSSYEQYF.